This T cell receptor (beta chain) was sequenced during a study of shared clonotypes between healthy human individuals (dated by TCRdb to 2020 to 2021). Study-level background: A couple of women and a few men aged 18 to 49 years were included in the cohort. For each donor, CD4 naive and CD4 memory were each run on three plates, CD8 naive on two plates, and CD8 memory on one plate. Blood TCR repertoires of roughly 5 healthy adults were deeply sequenced to estimate repertoire size and the extent of clonotype sharing between individuals. Different laboratories and diverse techniques were used to prepare libraries and sequence TCR repertoires, to increase sequencing depth and limit assay-specific biases. Between about 0.94 and 8.9 billion PBMCs per donor were obtained by leukapheresis.

Donors were healthy HIV-negative adults with no recently reported acute infections or vaccinations. Only Caucasian adults living in Nashville, Tennessee, USA were represented among the donors. CD4+ T cells were enriched by magnetic negative selection; naive cells were then positively selected on CD45RA, and the negative fraction formed the memory subset. Blood was obtained by leukapheresis, after which PBMCs were separated by Ficoll-Histopaque density gradient centrifugation and cryopreserved in liquid nitrogen vapor phase. Analytical flow cytometry was used to check the purity and quantity of each magnetically sorted T cell population. From each sorted fraction, genomic DNA was isolated and quantified by UV absorbance on a Nanodrop 2000c. Via the germline V gene, CDR1 is SGHDT and CDR2 YYEEEE. At the junction V is shortened by 1 base and J by 6 bases, with 4 bases in between. The CDR3 has 12 amino acids, counting the end cysteine and phenylalanine. CDR3 DNA only is kept here, 36 bases in frame from base 1.

Using the deep immunoSEQ assay, multiplex PCR amplified TCR CDR3 regions from genomic DNA. Extracted genomic DNA from each cell subset was spread evenly across all wells of several immunoSEQ 96-well plates, with each plate serving as a replicate. For sorted subsets, each replicate PCR was loaded with roughly 190 ng genomic DNA, equivalent to 30,000 or so T cell genomes. Purified libraries were quantified with a Qubit 3.0 fluorometer, sized on a Bioanalyzer 2100, and re-quantified with the KAPA Library Quantification kit. Each immunoSEQ 96-well plate was sequenced on its own single-read 150-cycle Illumina NextSeq 550 flow cell. Per the original workflow: Because only junctional sequences without quality scores were contained in the immunoSEQ output, filtering matching that applied to full-length reads could not be performed. To assign V/J genes and CDR3, sequences were annotated against IMGT germline references using PyIR, a Python wrapper for IgBLAST v1.9. Reads with weak V/J assignments (E-value above 1e-6), missing CDR3, stop codons, out-of-frame junctions, or ambiguous translated residues were removed. A V3J clonotype was defined by an identical inferred V gene, J gene, and CDR3 amino acid sequence. Percentage overlap between repertoires was calculated by dividing the number of shared unique clonotypes by the size of the smaller repertoire. Repertoire richness was assessed with RTK rarefaction, the Chao1 estimator, and Recon v2.1 estimates of unobserved clonotypes. Generation probabilities for all TCRbeta clonotypes obtained by the gDNA method from a handful of donors were computed using OLGA. TCRdb mirrors the immuneACCESS table, restricted to in-frame sequences. Some clones are absent from its copies; in checked studies, under half trace to an unresolved V gene, and the reason for the others is unknown. V and J calls and clone size are those listed in that table; D and trimming were worked out from the DNA. This sample lists millions of clones; 95% were detected once. 0.1% to 0.15% of the sample is taken by the ten largest.

What the authors observed across the whole study: When several donors were compared, the shared fraction of clonotypes was roughly 4.8% for naive CD4, approximately 3.5% for naive CD8, about 2.4% for memory CD4, and 0.3% to 0.5% for memory CD8. Estimated clonotype richness was generally larger for naive than for memory subsets. Even with the large sequencing depth, rarefaction of the sorted-subset datasets indicated that sequencing was incomplete. The small number of donors limited the genetic and exposure-history diversity represented. Sampling was restricted to blood, and TCR repertoires in tissue are likely to differ from TCR repertoires in blood. Pairwise subsampling led to the expectation that sequencing depth would affect the degree of clonotype sharing among donors. Compared with non-shared clonotypes, clonotypes shared by all four sorted-subset donors had higher generation probabilities.

The table lists this clone with a count of one. Its recognized antigen is unknown. It has no much larger one-base neighbor in the sample; base qualities were not kept. This receptor was taken from a man younger than 35 in good health. The chain is assembled from TRBV5-6 and TRBJ2-2; the D gene remains uncertain. The sample comprised naive CD4+ T cells sorted from blood. Read against the paper, the sample's cell subset or site label means: CD45RA+ positively selected. The CDR3 reads CASSLKAGELFF. The sequenced DNA is TGTGCCAGCAGCTTGAAGGCCGGGGAGCTGTTTTTT.